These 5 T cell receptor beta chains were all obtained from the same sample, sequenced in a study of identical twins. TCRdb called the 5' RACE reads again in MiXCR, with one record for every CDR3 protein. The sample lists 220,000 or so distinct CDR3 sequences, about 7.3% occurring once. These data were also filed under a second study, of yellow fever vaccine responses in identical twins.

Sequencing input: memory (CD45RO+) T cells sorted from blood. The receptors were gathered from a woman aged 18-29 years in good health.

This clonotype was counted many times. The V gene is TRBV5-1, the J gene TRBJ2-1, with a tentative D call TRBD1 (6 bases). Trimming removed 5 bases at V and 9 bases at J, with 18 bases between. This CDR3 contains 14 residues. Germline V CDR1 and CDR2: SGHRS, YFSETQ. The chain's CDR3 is CASRGWGRDVEQFF. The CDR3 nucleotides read TGCGCCAGCAGAGGGTGGGGGCGCGACGTTGAGCAGTTCTTC.

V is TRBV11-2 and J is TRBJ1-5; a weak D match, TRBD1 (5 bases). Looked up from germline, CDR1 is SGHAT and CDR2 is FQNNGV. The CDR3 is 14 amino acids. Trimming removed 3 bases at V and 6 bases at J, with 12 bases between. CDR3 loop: CASSLSGNSQPQHF. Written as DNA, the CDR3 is TGTGCCAGCAGCTTGTCAGGGAATAGTCAGCCCCAGCATTTT.

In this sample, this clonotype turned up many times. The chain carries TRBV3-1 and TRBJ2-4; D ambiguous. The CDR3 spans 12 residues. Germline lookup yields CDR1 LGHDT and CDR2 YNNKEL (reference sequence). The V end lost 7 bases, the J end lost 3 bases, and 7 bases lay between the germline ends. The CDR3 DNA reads TGTGCCAGCACCTCAAACAAAAACATTCAGTACTTC. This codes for CASTSNKNIQYF.

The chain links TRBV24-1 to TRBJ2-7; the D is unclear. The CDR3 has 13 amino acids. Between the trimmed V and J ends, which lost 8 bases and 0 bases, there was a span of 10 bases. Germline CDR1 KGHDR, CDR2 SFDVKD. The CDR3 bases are TGTGCCACCATGAGTGACACCTCCTACGAGCAGTACTTC. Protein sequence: CATMSDTSYEQYF.

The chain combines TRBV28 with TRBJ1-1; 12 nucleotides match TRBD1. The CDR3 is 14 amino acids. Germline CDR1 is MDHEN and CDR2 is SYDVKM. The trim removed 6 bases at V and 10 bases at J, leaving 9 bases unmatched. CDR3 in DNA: TGTGCCAGCAGGGGGACAGGGGGCGCGAAGGTAGCTTTCTTT. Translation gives CASRGTGGAKVAFF.